This is a list of T cell receptor beta chains from one sample in a study of blood T cell repertoires in COVID-19. TCRdb's table, derived via immunoSEQ multiplex PCR, lists solely in-frame clones and lacks some. Of under 90,000 clones in the sample, 80% are singletons; the top ten hold 15% to 20%. The sequencing sample was made of peripheral blood. The receptors were gathered from a woman of 80 years or more with active or convalescent COVID-19. The CDR3 runs from the conserved cysteine through the conserved F or W. The D gene is left open where the match is weak. Clone size is shown for a subset of rows, as once, few, many or a class of expanded clone.

>TRBJ2-1|-|TRBD2|TRBV28
CASSFRLAGAYNEQFF
TGTGCCAGCAGTTTCAGACTAGCGGGGGCGTACAATGAGCAGTTCTTC
>TRBJ1-1|-|-|TRBV14
CASSGWRGTEAFF
TGTGCCAGCAGCGGGTGGCGGGGGACTGAAGCTTTCTTT
>TRBJ2-5|-|-|TRBV6-2/TRBV6-3
CASSSISGQGRETQYF
TGTGCCAGCAGTTCCATCAGCGGGCAGGGCCGGGAGACCCAGTACTTC
>TRBJ1-5|-|-|TRBV7-8
CASSRALQLSSNQPQHF
TGTGCCAGCAGCCGAGCCTTACAGCTTTCCAGCAATCAGCCCCAGCATTTT
>TRBJ2-3|-|-|TRBV7-6
CASSLEGTGTKQYF
TGTGCCAGCAGCTTAGAAGGAACAGGGACCAAGCAGTATTTT
>TRBJ2-7|-|TRBD2|TRBV29-1
CSVEGRGLWATSGDYEQYF
TGCAGCGTTGAAGGTCGGGGTTTGTGGGCGACTAGCGGGGACTACGAGCAGTACTTC
>TRBJ2-1|-|TRBD2|TRBV14
CASSLLAGGYNEQFF
TGTGCCAGCAGCCTTCTAGCGGGAGGGTACAATGAGCAGTTCTTC
>TRBJ1-2|-|-|TRBV20-1
CSASGGLPYGYTF
TGCAGTGCTAGTGGGGGACTACCCTATGGCTACACCTTC
>TRBJ2-2|-|-|TRBV7-3
CATRELDNTGELFF
TGTGCCACCCGGGAGCTAGATAACACCGGGGAGCTGTTTTTT
>TRBJ1-5|-|-|TRBV10-3
CAISETGNSNQPQHF
TGTGCCATCAGTGAAACCGGGAATAGCAATCAGCCCCAGCATTTT
>TRBJ2-1|few|TRBD2|TRBV6-5
CASSYSGGAYNEQFF
TGTGCCAGCAGTTATAGCGGGGGGGCCTACAATGAGCAGTTCTTC
>TRBJ2-5|-|TRBD2|TRBV28
CASSYLTSVETQYF
TGTGCCAGCTCGTACCTGACTAGCGTGGAGACCCAGTACTTC
>TRBJ2-7|few|-|TRBV7-2
CASSSQEGGEQYF
TGTGCCAGCAGCTCTCAGGAGGGTGGCGAGCAGTACTTC
>TRBJ2-1|-|-|TRBV28
CASRPPLIYNEQFF
TGTGCCAGCAGGCCACCCCTAATTTACAATGAGCAGTTCTTC
>TRBJ2-2|-|-|TRBV6-2/TRBV6-3
CASSYPGTGELFF
TGTGCCAGCAGTTACCCGGGCACCGGGGAGCTGTTTTTT
>TRBJ2-2|-|TRBD1|TRBV10-2
CASRGLTGVSGGELFF
TGCGCCAGCAGGGGACTGACAGGGGTCTCAGGCGGGGAGCTGTTTTTT
>TRBJ2-5|-|-|TRBV4-3
CASSQELMETQYF
TGCGCCAGCAGCCAAGAACTAATGGAGACCCAGTACTTC
>TRBJ2-5|-|TRBD1|TRBV6-2/TRBV6-3
CASSYSDKLQGRSEETQYF
TGTGCCAGCAGTTACTCGGACAAACTACAGGGGAGAAGCGAAGAGACCCAGTACTTC
>TRBJ2-5|-|TRBD1|TRBV30
CAWTRGGGETQYF
TGCGCCTGGACCAGAGGGGGCGGAGAGACCCAGTACTTC
>TRBJ1-1|-|-|TRBV11-3
CASSSRDSEAFF
TGTGCCAGCAGCTCGAGGGACTCAGAAGCTTTCTTT
>TRBJ2-1|-|TRBD2|TRBV30
CAWSDPLAGGWNEQFF
TGTGCCTGGAGTGATCCGTTAGCGGGGGGGTGGAATGAGCAGTTCTTC
>TRBJ1-1|-|-|TRBV2
CASSERGGGTEAFF
TGTGCCAGCAGTGAAAGGGGGGGCGGCACTGAAGCTTTCTTT
>TRBJ2-5|-|TRBD2|TRBV6-2/TRBV6-3
CASSFGGTSGGYGKTQYF
TGTGCCAGCAGCTTTGGGGGGACTAGCGGGGGATACGGGAAGACCCAGTACTTC
>TRBJ2-3|few|-|TRBV30
CAWRRQDLTDTQYF
TGTGCCTGGAGGAGACAGGACCTCACAGATACGCAGTATTTT
>TRBJ2-5|-|-|TRBV7-7
CASSLADRTRQETQYF
TGTGCTAGCAGCTTAGCTGATAGGACACGACAAGAGACCCAGTACTTC
>TRBJ1-1|-|-|TRBV7-2
CASSQNRQGRTEAFF
TGTGCCAGCAGCCAGAACCGGCAGGGCAGGACTGAAGCTTTCTTT
>TRBJ1-4|-|-|TRBV6-4
CASNNQSPTNEKLFF
TGTGCCAGCAATAACCAGTCCCCAACTAATGAAAAACTGTTTTTT
>TRBJ2-3|-|-|TRBV30
CAWYKEADTQYF
TGTGCCTGGTATAAAGAGGCAGATACGCAGTATTTT
>TRBJ2-2|-|TRBD1|TRBV7-3
CASTPLGQGNTGELFF
TGTGCCAGCACGCCCCTGGGACAGGGGAACACCGGGGAGCTGTTTTTT
>TRBJ2-5|-|TRBD2|TRBV19
CATSGGATETQYF
TGTGCCACCTCCGGGGGGGCCACAGAGACCCAGTACTTC
>TRBJ1-2|-|-|TRBV9
CASSVDGDFGYTF
TGTGCCAGCAGCGTAGATGGGGACTTTGGCTACACCTTC
>TRBJ1-2|-|-|TRBV6-5
CATTLGQIINYGYTF
TGTGCCACGACCCTCGGACAGATTATTAACTATGGCTACACCTTC
>TRBJ2-2|-|-|TRBV7-8
CASSPPRQGSGELFF
TGTGCCAGCAGCCCCCCTCGGCAGGGAAGCGGGGAGCTGTTTTTT
>TRBJ1-2|-|TRBD1|TRBV7-8
CASSKRGGQGYGYTF
TGTGCCAGCAGCAAAAGAGGGGGACAGGGGTATGGCTACACCTTC
>TRBJ2-5|few|-|TRBV9
CASSVTGGTQYF
TGTGCCAGCAGCGTGACAGGAGGGACCCAGTACTTC
>TRBJ2-2|-|-|TRBV30
CAWRPRGGELFF
TGTGCCTGGAGGCCGCGGGGCGGGGAGCTGTTTTTT
>TRBJ2-7|-|TRBD2|TRBV7-2
CASSLERGAYEQYF
TGTGCCAGCAGCTTAGAGCGGGGGGCCTACGAGCAGTACTTC
>TRBJ2-5|-|-|TRBV9
CASSVGRVETQYF
TGTGCCAGCAGCGTAGGGCGGGTGGAGACCCAGTACTTC
>TRBJ2-3|-|TRBD2|TRBV5-1
CASSLGTSGGTDTQYF
TGCGCCAGCAGCTTGGGGACTAGCGGGGGCACAGATACGCAGTATTTT
>TRBJ1-4|-|-|TRBV7-8
CASSFYGAGDEKLFF
TGTGCCAGCAGCTTCTACGGGGCAGGGGATGAAAAACTGTTTTTT
>TRBJ1-2|-|-|TRBV7-9
CASSNEAGPDGYTF
TGTGCCAGCAGCAACGAAGCGGGTCCGGATGGCTACACCTTC
>TRBJ1-1|-|-|TRBV27
CASRGGVQGAEAFF
TGTGCCAGCAGAGGGGGAGTACAAGGCGCTGAAGCTTTCTTT
>TRBJ1-1|-|TRBD1|TRBV18
CASSRVGTGSNTEAFF
TGTGCCAGCTCAAGAGTTGGGACAGGGTCGAACACTGAAGCTTTCTTT
>TRBJ1-3|-|TRBD1|TRBV4-1
CASSQESFDRGLSLGNTIYF
TGCGCCAGCAGCCAAGAATCCTTCGACAGGGGATTAAGTTTAGGAAACACCATATATTTT
>TRBJ2-5|-|TRBD2|TRBV7-2
CASSLGLAGVRQETQYF
TGTGCCAGCAGCTTAGGCCTAGCGGGAGTGCGACAAGAGACCCAGTACTTC
>TRBJ1-6|-|TRBD1|TRBV30
CARSKTGDYNSPLHF
TGTGCCAGGAGTAAAACAGGGGATTATAATTCACCCCTCCACTTT
>TRBJ1-1|-|-|TRBV4-1
CASSQDRDTEAFF
TGCGCCAGCAGCCAAGATCGAGACACTGAAGCTTTCTTT
>TRBJ1-5|few|-|TRBV3-1/TRBV3-2
CASSQDYNQPQHF
TGTGCCAGCAGCCAAGATTACAATCAGCCCCAGCATTTT
>TRBJ2-7|-|TRBD1|TRBV5-1
CASSLGDRAASYEQYF
TGCGCCAGCAGCTTGGGGGACAGGGCGGCCTCCTACGAGCAGTACTTC
>TRBJ2-5|-|TRBD1|TRBV28
CASRRGREETQYF
TGTGCCAGCAGGAGGGGGCGCGAAGAGACCCAGTACTTC
>TRBJ2-1|-|TRBD2|TRBV10-2
CASLGASGAPSPNEQFF
TGCGCCAGCCTCGGGGCTAGCGGCGCGCCCTCGCCCAATGAGCAGTTCTTC
>TRBJ2-1|-|-|TRBV7-6
CASSLGAGANFYEQFF
TGTGCCAGCAGCTTAGGGGCGGGGGCGAATTTTTATGAGCAGTTCTTC
>TRBJ2-2|-|-|TRBV21-1
CASTGRSRQTSGNTGELFF
TGTGCCAGCACCGGACGGTCGAGGCAGACTAGCGGGAACACCGGGGAGCTGTTTTTT